This TCR beta chain was found in a study of T cells after yellow fever vaccination. CDR3 size: 11 residues. The V gene's germline CDR1 is LNHDA and CDR2 SQIVND (reference sequence). Deletions cut 6 bases from V and 6 bases from J, with 7 bases between. Study-wide findings and caveats: Researchers report a weaker secondary response that nonetheless peaked faster, day 5 versus 15. Highly abundant clonotypes carried over from the bulk population could end up in FACS-sorted repertoires as contaminants.

Template switching with 5'RACE generated the TCR cDNA and added a universal primer site and UMIs. Each CDR3 protein gets one entry after TCRdb re-called the 5' RACE reads with MiXCR. The sample yields roughly 26,000 distinct CDR3 sequences, less than 7% seen once. The sequence derives from a man aged 25 to 45 who received the YFV17D yellow fever vaccine. V gene TRBV19 combines with J gene TRBJ2-3, with D unclear. Material: PBMCs, either bulk or a sorted T-cell subset (CD4+, CD8+, memory, or dextramer-sorted; not recorded which), obtained 15 days after the yellow fever booster vaccination. In DNA, the CDR3 is TGTGCCAGTAGAATGGTGGATACGCAGTATTTT. As protein: CASRMVDTQYF.